Each of the 6 T cell receptor beta chains below was sequenced from the same sample in a study of blood T cell repertoires in COVID-19. Assay: immunoSEQ multiplex PCR; the TCRdb copy retains only in-frame clones and omits some. The table records about 300,000 clones, roughly nine tenths of them present only once. Sequenced sample: PBMCs or T cells enriched from blood (not recorded which). Receptors originate from a man aged 55 to 69 who had recovered from COVID-19.

The chain uses TRBV7-9 and TRBJ2-7, with a tentative D call TRBD2 (5 bases). V was shortened by 5 bases and J by 1 base, with 21 bases between the two germline ends. This CDR3 is built from 17 residues. Germline V gene sequence: CDR1 SEHNR, CDR2 FQNEAQ (reference sequence). The CDR3 DNA reads TGTGCCAGCAGCGAGGGATTGGGCGGCCTTCAATCCTACGAGCAGTACTTC. This gives the protein CASSEGLGGLQSYEQYF.

This clone appeared a few times. The chain recombines TRBV4-1 with TRBJ2-2, with 7 bases matching TRBD1. The CDR3 covers 17 residues. Germline CDR1 is MGHRA and CDR2 is YSYEKL. Losses at the gene ends were 0 bases for V and 2 bases for J; bases not matched to a gene: 6. The DNA of the CDR3 is TGCGCCAGCAGCCAAGATCCGGGACAGATTAACACCGGGGAGCTGTTTTTT. It is translated as CASSQDPGQINTGELFF.

This chain joins TRBV5-4 and TRBJ2-1; 8 bases match TRBD2. The length of the CDR3 is 16 residues. The germline V gene has CDR1 SGHNT and CDR2 YYREEE (reference sequence). Germline trimming cut 0 bases from V and 4 bases from J; bases unmatched to any gene: 6. The CDR3 DNA follows: TGTGCCAGCAGCTTGGGGCTAGCGGGTGAATACAATGAGCAGTTCTTC. Its protein is CASSLGLAGEYNEQFF. The whole variable domain, filled in from reference TRBV5-4 and TRBJ2-1, reads ETGVTQSPTHLIKTRGQQVTLRCSSQSGHNTVSWYQQALGQGPQFIFQYYREEENGRGNFPPRFSGLQFPNYSSELNVNALELDDSALYLCASSLGLAGEYNEQFFGPGTRLTVL.

This rearrangement joins TRBV6-4 to TRBJ2-3; possible D gene TRBD1, 6 bases. V shed 6 bases and J shed 3 bases, with 10 bases lying between them. The germline V gene encodes CDR1 MRHNA and CDR2 SNTAGT. CDR3 length equals 13 residues. For the CDR3, the DNA is TGTGCCAGCAGGGGACATGCTACAGATACGCAGTATTTT. Its translation is CASRGHATDTQYF.

This rearrangement joins TRBV5-1 to TRBJ1-6; 8 nucleotides align to TRBD1. Germline trimming cut 4 bases from V and 8 bases from J; bases unmatched to any gene: 5. The CDR3 runs 14 residues. Germline values: CDR1 SGHRS, CDR2 YFSETQ. For the CDR3, the DNA is TGCGCCAGCAGCAAAGGACAGGGCGATTCACCCCTCCACTTT. It encodes CASSKGQGDSPLHF.

This chain joins TRBV6-5 and TRBJ1-4, with a weak D call TRBD1 (5 bases). Trimming removed 5 bases at V and 5 bases at J, with 12 bases between. The CDR3 runs 14 residues. Germline lookup yields CDR1 MNHEY and CDR2 SVGAGI. The CDR3 DNA is TGTGCCAGCAGTCCCCATCGGGGGAATGAAAAACTGTTTTTT. Translated: CASSPHRGNEKLFF.